Listed here are 24 T cell receptor beta chains from one sample, sequenced in a study of OX40 agonist ivuxolimab in advanced cancers. Clones were read by immunoSEQ multiplex PCR, and TCRdb kept only the in-frame ones, dropping some. Among tens of thousands of clones, about four fifths were seen once, and the ten largest hold approximately 2.1%. Sample: CD4+ or CD8+ T cells sorted from blood, taken in a trial of the OX40 agonist ivuxolimab. The receptor set was obtained from an adult with an advanced solid tumor such as melanoma, head and neck, liver or kidney cancer.

V usage is TRBV4-2 and J usage is TRBJ2-7; 10 nucleotides line up with TRBD2. The germline gives CDR1 LGHNA, CDR2 YNFKEQ. The CDR3 is made up of 15 amino acids. Unmatched junction bases numbered 4, after V lost 3 bases and J lost 2 bases. CDR3 coding DNA: TGTGCCAGCAGCCAGACTAGCGGGTTGACCTACGAGCAGTACTTC. Residues: CASSQTSGLTYEQYF.

V and J are TRBV7-2 and TRBJ2-1, with TRBD2 matching over 8 bases. J lost 7 bases, V lost 5 bases, and 13 bases had no gene match. This CDR3 has 16 amino acids. Germline assignment: CDR1 SGHTA and CDR2 FQGNSA. The DNA for the CDR3 is TGTGCCAGCAGCCCCTTCCTCGGGGGGGCGGGTAATGAGCAGTTCTTC. This codes for CASSPFLGGAGNEQFF.

This clone showed up just a few times. This chain links TRBV18 with TRBJ1-2; D possibly corresponds to TRBD1 (6 bases). This CDR3 comprises 12 residues. Trimming pared 8 bases from V and 5 bases from J, leaving 12 bases between. Germline V gene lookup returns CDR1 KGHSH and CDR2 LQKENI. The CDR3 DNA reads as TGTGCCAGCCATGGACAGAGTTATGGCTACACCTTC. Translation: CASHGQSYGYTF.

The chain uses TRBV7-3 and TRBJ1-2; TRBD1 matches at 7 bases. The germline V gene has CDR1 SGHTA and CDR2 FQGTGA. Trimming cost V 8 bases and J 8 bases; bases outside gene matches: 14. The CDR3 length is 14 residues. The CDR3 coding sequence is TGTGCCAGCCACAGGGGCGGGAGTTCGGGCGGCTACACCTTC. It codes for CASHRGGSSGGYTF.

The CDR3 DNA is TGTGCCAGCAGCTTTACTAACAGGCCGAACACTGAAGCTTTCTTT. Translating gives CASSFTNRPNTEAFF. The chain has TRBV5-4 and TRBJ1-1, with D tentatively TRBD1 (5 bases). V was shortened by 2 bases and J by 1 base, with 12 bases between the two germline ends. There are 15 residues in the CDR3. Germline V gives CDR1 SGHNT, CDR2 YYREEE (reference sequence).

The chain links TRBV29-1 to TRBJ1-2, with 7 bases that match TRBD1. Unmatched junction bases numbered 11, after V lost 4 bases and J lost 3 bases. Germline-derived CDR1 and CDR2 are SQVTM and ANQGSEA. The CDR3 is made up of 15 amino acids. CDR3 protein: CSVGDREFVDYGYTF. The CDR3 nucleotides are TGCAGCGTTGGAGACAGGGAGTTTGTCGACTATGGCTACACCTTC. The full variable domain, rest sourced from reference TRBV29-1 and TRBJ1-2, is SAVISQKPSRDICQRGTSLTIQCQVDSQVTMMFWYRQQPGQSLTLIATANQGSEATYESGFVIDKFPISRPNLTFSTLTVSNMSPEDSSIYLCSVGDREFVDYGYTFGSGTRLTVV.

The chain is built from TRBV7-9 and TRBJ1-2, with 7 bases lining up with TRBD1. Losses at the gene ends were 2 bases for V and 6 bases for J; bases not matched to a gene: 12. CDR1 is SEHNR and CDR2 is FQNEAQ in the germline V gene (reference sequence). The CDR3 has 16 residues. DNA for the CDR3: TGTGCCAGCAGCTTAAGGGCGGGACAGCCGACGAATGGCTACACCTTC. Translated: CASSLRAGQPTNGYTF. Complete variable domain (other parts from reference TRBV7-9 and TRBJ1-2): DTGVSQNPRHKITKRGQNVTFRCDPISEHNRLYWYRQTLGQGPEFLTYFQNEAQLEKSRLLSDRFSAERPKGSFSTLEIQRTEQGDSAMYLCASSLRAGQPTNGYTFGSGTRLTVV.

The chain is built from TRBV28 and TRBJ2-7; no firm D call. V lost 7 bases and J lost 5, with 12 bases in between. This CDR3 contains 12 residues. CDR1 and CDR2 from the germline V gene are MDHEN and SYDVKM. The CDR3 spells CASTPDAHEQYF. CDR3 nucleotides: TGTGCCAGCACCCCGGACGCTCACGAGCAGTACTTC.

This clone turned up a few times. The CDR3 spells CASSVVPMGLWNEQFF. The CDR3 DNA is TGTGCCAGCAGCGTAGTTCCCATGGGGCTATGGAATGAGCAGTTCTTC. V is TRBV9 and J is TRBJ2-1; TRBD1 is a possible D gene (5 bases). The CDR3 contains 16 residues. Trimming pared 0 bases from V and 7 bases from J, leaving 17 bases between. The germline V gene has CDR1 SGDLS and CDR2 YYNGEE.

The J gene is TRBJ2-5, the V gene TRBV6-4; 9 nucleotides agree with TRBD2. This CDR3 has 15 amino acids. Germline V lookup: CDR1 MRHNA, CDR2 SNTAGT. The V gene end was trimmed by 2 bases and the J gene end by 6 bases; junction bases not matched to a gene: 7. CDR3 in amino acids: CASSDKVAGAQTQYF. DNA of the CDR3: TGTGCCAGCAGTGACAAGGTAGCGGGGGCTCAGACCCAGTACTTC.

This chain uses TRBV5-1 with TRBJ2-7; the match to TRBD2 covers 12 bases. The CDR3 length is 15 residues. J gave up 6 bases and V 0 bases, and 4 bases lay outside the gene matches. From germline, CDR1 is SGHRS and CDR2 YFSETQ. The DNA of the CDR3 is TGCGCCAGCAGCTTGGGGACTAGCGGGAACTTCGAGCAGTACTTC. This encodes CASSLGTSGNFEQYF.

The V and J genes are TRBV5-6 and TRBJ1-3; TRBD1 is a possible D gene (5 bases). V was clipped by 3 bases and J by 0 bases, with 10 bases between them. The CDR3 has 15 residues. Germline CDR1 is SGHDT and CDR2 is YYEEEE. CDR3: CASSWGPISGNTIYF. The CDR3 nucleotides read TGTGCCAGCAGCTGGGGCCCTATCTCTGGAAACACCATATATTTT.

This clone was seen only once. This chain links TRBV4-1 with TRBJ1-4, with unresolved D. The CDR3 consists of 13 residues. The ends were cut back, 4 bases at V and 7 bases at J, with 10 bases in the middle. Germline V gene lookup returns CDR1 MGHRA and CDR2 YSYEKL. The CDR3 region has the DNA TGCGCCAGCAGCCTTATAGATGGTGAAAAACTGTTTTTT. It yields the protein CASSLIDGEKLFF.

A few counts support this clone. This sequence joins TRBV5-1 and TRBJ1-3; perhaps TRBD1 as D (5 bases). Germline values: CDR1 SGHRS, CDR2 YFSETQ. V gave up 4 bases and J gave up 0 bases, with 11 bases separating them. The CDR3 loop spans 15 amino acids. The CDR3 DNA sequence: TGCGCCAGCAGCAAGGGGTCGGTCTCTGGAAACACCATATATTTT. It specifies CASSKGSVSGNTIYF.

This rearrangement joins TRBV12-5 to TRBJ2-7; D is unclear. Looked up from germline, CDR1 is LGHNT and CDR2 is FRNRAP. The CDR3 covers 13 residues. Trimming took 7 bases from V and 4 from J, leaving 14 bases between them. The DNA for the CDR3 is TGTGCTAGTGCCTCCGATGCCCCATACGAGCAGTACTTC. Its protein is CASASDAPYEQYF. Supplemented by reference TRBV12-5 and TRBJ2-7, the full variable domain reads DARVTQTPRHKVTEMGQEVTMRCQPILGHNTVFWYRQTMMQGLELLAYFRNRAPLDDSGMPKDRFSAEMPDATLATLKIQPSEPRDSAVYFCASASDAPYEQYFGPGTRLTVT.

The chain employs TRBV5-1 and TRBJ2-1; 8 positions agree with TRBD1. The CDR3 is made up of 15 amino acids. Germline V gene data show CDR1 as SGHRS and CDR2 as YFSETQ. V lost 1 base and J lost 3; bases outside the gene matches: 3. The CDR3 nucleotides are TGCGCCAGCAGCTTGACACAGGGGGACTACAATGAGCAGTTCTTC. This codes for CASSLTQGDYNEQFF.

This chain uses TRBV4-3 with TRBJ1-2; D not resolved. The CDR3 contains 14 residues. Per germline, CDR1 LGHNA and CDR2 YSLEER. V was clipped by 4 bases and J by 3 bases, with 12 bases between them. CDR3 region: CASSPRPGYYGYTF. DNA for the CDR3: TGCGCCAGCAGCCCCCGGCCCGGCTACTATGGCTACACCTTC.

The chain recombines TRBV5-1 with TRBJ2-1; 10 bases map to TRBD2. The CDR3 sequence is 16 residues long. Losses at the gene ends were 5 bases for V and 4 bases for J; bases not matched to a gene: 9. Germline V gives CDR1 SGHRS, CDR2 YFSETQ. DNA for the CDR3: TGCGCCAGCAGTCGACCAGCGGGAGGGCTTTACAATGAGCAGTTCTTC. It translates to CASSRPAGGLYNEQFF.

The chain has TRBV4-3 and TRBJ1-6, with D unclear. The CDR3 extends over 14 amino acids. The V and J ends lost 0 bases and 7 bases respectively, with 7 bases between them. Germline-derived CDR1 and CDR2 are LGHNA and YSLEER. The CDR3 DNA reads TGCGCCAGCAGCCAAGAGGGCGGGAATTCACCCCTCCACTTT. Translation gives CASSQEGGNSPLHF.

This clone was seen only a few times. The chain links TRBV19 to TRBJ1-6; a possible D gene is TRBD1 (5 bases). Germline V CDR1 and CDR2: LNHDA, SQIVND (reference sequence). Trimming took 4 bases from V and 5 from J, leaving 12 bases between them. The CDR3 covers 15 residues. This chain's CDR3 is CASSKTDSDNSPLHF. CDR3 in DNA: TGTGCCAGTAGTAAAACTGACAGTGATAATTCACCCCTCCACTTT.

V usage is TRBV5-4 and J usage is TRBJ1-2; the D gene is possibly TRBD1 (5 bases). The CDR3 runs to 14 residues. Germline-derived CDR1 and CDR2 are SGHNT and YYREEE (reference sequence). Trimming stripped 4 bases from V and 1 base from J, with 11 bases between. CDR3 in amino acids: CASSPGTFNYGYTF. The CDR3 region has the DNA TGTGCCAGCAGCCCGGGGACGTTTAACTATGGCTACACCTTC.

Only a few counts were recorded for this clone. V and J are TRBV7-9 and TRBJ1-2, with a possible D match to TRBD1 (6 bases). V lost 5 bases and J 5 bases, leaving 15 bases between the germline ends. The CDR3 runs to 14 residues. CDR1 is SEHNR and CDR2 is FQNEAQ in the germline V gene (reference sequence). The CDR3 DNA sequence: TGTGCCAGCAGCCCTTCTTGGACAGTTTATGGCTACACCTTC. Amino acids: CASSPSWTVYGYTF.

This rearrangement joins TRBV6-6 to TRBJ1-6; 7 nucleotides match TRBD1. Germline V gene lookup returns CDR1 MNHNY and CDR2 SVGAGI (reference sequence). The ends lost 6 bases at V and 1 base at J; junction bases unmatched: 3. CDR3 length: 15 residues. The CDR3 sequence is CASSLDRSYNSPLHF. The CDR3 DNA is TGTGCCAGCAGCCTGGACAGGTCCTATAATTCACCCCTCCACTTT.

The genes are TRBV6-5 and TRBJ2-2; no clear D. Trimming took off 6 bases at V and 3 bases at J, with 8 bases between the two ends. CDR1 and CDR2 from the germline V gene are MNHEY and SVGAGI. The CDR3 has 13 amino acids. The CDR3: CASRGRDTGELFF. CDR3 sequence (DNA): TGTGCCAGCAGAGGAAGGGACACCGGGGAGCTGTTTTTT.